This TCR beta chain was found in a study of T cell responses to AZD1222 COVID-19 vaccine. The method was immunoSEQ multiplex PCR; TCRdb's version includes in-frame clones alone and lacks a portion of them. The table has 140,000 to 150,000 clones, approximately 90% seen once. The TCR was taken from an adult who received the AZD1222 COVID-19 vaccine. Sequences were derived from peripheral blood, sampled 28 days after the second AZD1222 dose.

DNA of the CDR3: TGTGCCAGCAGCCCGTTAGGTGGGGGCAGGGAGACCCAGTACTTC. Its translation: CASSPLGGGRETQYF. The J gene is TRBJ2-5, the V gene TRBV7-2; possible D gene TRBD1, 6 bases. This CDR3 is built from 15 residues. Germline V lookup: CDR1 SGHTA, CDR2 FQGNSA. Trimming took off 5 bases at V and 5 bases at J, with 18 bases between the two ends.